This T cell receptor (beta chain) was profiled in a study of cytomegalovirus exposure and HLA in healthy donors. On the study more broadly: Early release data held about 85 million unique TCRs from HLA-typed donors. Of the donors genotyped, some 400 in all, about 80% fell in the Caucasian-associated ancestry cluster. Study-wide results and caveats: The likely origin of a cluster of highly shared sequence variants was a sequencing artifact.

Amplification used 60 Vbeta primers and 13 Jbeta primers. Sequencing was performed with immunoSEQ multiplex PCR; in TCRdb, only in-frame clones are kept and a portion is missing. The profile shows 150,000 to 180,000 clones, roughly 79% of them singletons. Germline trimming cut 4 bases from V and 4 bases from J; bases unmatched to any gene: 10. The CDR3 length is 15 residues. Germline V lookup: CDR1 SGHRS, CDR2 YFSETQ. In regard to this clone: Its cognate antigen is unknown.

Input material: PBMCs. The rearrangement joins TRBV5-1 to TRBJ2-7, with TRBD1 matching 8 bases. The clonotype was recovered from a man aged 18 to 29 in good health and CMV-seronegative. CDR3 DNA: TGCGCCAGCAGCAGTAGACAGGGGAAATCGTACGAGCAGTACTTC. Protein product: CASSSRQGKSYEQYF.